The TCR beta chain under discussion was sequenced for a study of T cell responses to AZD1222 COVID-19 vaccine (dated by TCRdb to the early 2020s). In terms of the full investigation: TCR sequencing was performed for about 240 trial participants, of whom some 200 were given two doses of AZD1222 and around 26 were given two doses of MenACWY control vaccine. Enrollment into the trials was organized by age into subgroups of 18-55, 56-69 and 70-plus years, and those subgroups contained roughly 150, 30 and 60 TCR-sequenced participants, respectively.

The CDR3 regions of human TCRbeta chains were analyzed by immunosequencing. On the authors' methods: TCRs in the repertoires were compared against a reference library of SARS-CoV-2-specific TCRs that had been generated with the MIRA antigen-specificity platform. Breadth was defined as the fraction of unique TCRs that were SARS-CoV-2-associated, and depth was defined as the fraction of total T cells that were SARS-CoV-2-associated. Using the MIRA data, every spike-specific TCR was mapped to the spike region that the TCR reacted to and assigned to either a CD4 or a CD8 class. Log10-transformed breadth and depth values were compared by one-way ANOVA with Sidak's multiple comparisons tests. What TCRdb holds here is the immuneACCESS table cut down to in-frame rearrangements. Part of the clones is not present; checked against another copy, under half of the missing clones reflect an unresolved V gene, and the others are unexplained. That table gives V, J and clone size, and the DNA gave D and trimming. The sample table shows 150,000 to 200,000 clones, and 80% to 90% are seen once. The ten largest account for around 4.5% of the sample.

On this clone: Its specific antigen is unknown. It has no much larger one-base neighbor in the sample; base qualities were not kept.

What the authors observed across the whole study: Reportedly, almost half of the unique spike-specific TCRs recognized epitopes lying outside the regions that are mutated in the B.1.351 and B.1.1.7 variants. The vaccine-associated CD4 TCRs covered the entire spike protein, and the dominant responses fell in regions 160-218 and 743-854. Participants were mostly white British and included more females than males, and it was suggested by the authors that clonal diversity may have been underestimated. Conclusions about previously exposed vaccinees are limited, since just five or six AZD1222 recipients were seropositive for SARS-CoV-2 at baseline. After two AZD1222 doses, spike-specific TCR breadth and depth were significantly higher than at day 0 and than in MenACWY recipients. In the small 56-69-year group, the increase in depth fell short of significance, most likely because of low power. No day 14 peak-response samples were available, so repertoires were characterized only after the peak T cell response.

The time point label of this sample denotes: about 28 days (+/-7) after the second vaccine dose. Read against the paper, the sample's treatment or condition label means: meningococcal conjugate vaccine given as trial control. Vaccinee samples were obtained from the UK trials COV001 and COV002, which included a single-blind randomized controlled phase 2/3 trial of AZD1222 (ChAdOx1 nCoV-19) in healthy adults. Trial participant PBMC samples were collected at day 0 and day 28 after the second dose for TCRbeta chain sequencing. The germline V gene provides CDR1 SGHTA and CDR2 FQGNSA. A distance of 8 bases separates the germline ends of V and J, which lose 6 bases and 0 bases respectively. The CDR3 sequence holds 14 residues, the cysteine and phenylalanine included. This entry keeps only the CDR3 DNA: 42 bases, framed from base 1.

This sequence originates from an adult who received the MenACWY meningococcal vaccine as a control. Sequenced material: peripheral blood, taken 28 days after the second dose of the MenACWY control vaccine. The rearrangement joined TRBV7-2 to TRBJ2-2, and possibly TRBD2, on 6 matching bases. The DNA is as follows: TGTGCCAGCAGGTGGGGGGCGAACACCGGGGAGCTGTTTTTT. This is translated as CASRWGANTGELFF. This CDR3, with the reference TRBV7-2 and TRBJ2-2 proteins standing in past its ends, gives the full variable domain GAGVSQSPSNKVTEKGKDVELRCDPISGHTALYWYRQSLGQGLEFLIYFQGNSAPDKSGLPSDRFSAERTGGSVSTLTIQRTQQEDSAVYLCASRWGANTGELFFGEGSRLTVL.